These 18 T cell receptor beta chains came from one sample sequenced in a study of blood T cell repertoires in COVID-19. This table comes from immunoSEQ multiplex PCR, and its TCRdb copy is limited to in-frame clones, with some not included. Of about 200,000 clones detected, roughly 85% appear once; the ten largest clones hold about 5%. The sequenced sample was peripheral blood. The receptors were gathered from a woman older than 75 with acute or convalescent COVID-19.

This clone has only one observation. CDR3 in DNA: TGCAGCGTCAATATGGACAGCTCCTACGAGCAGTACTTC. As protein: CSVNMDSSYEQYF. The gene calls are TRBV29-1 and TRBJ2-7; TRBD1 might be the D (6 bases). CDR3 length: 13 residues. V was cut by 6 bases and J by 0 bases, with 12 bases left in between. Germline lookup yields CDR1 SQVTM and CDR2 ANQGSEA.

This sequence joins TRBV19 and TRBJ1-2; 8 bases agree with TRBD1. With V trimmed by 4 bases and J by 5 bases, 9 bases remained unmatched. The CDR3 sequence is 15 residues long. Germline V gene data show CDR1 as LNHDA and CDR2 as SQIVND (reference sequence). CDR3 DNA: TGTGCCAGTAGTACCACACCCCGGACAGGGTATGGCTACACCTTC. It translates to CASSTTPRTGYGYTF. Drawing the rest from reference TRBV19 and TRBJ1-2, the complete variable domain is DGGITQSPKYLFRKEGQNVTLSCEQNLNHDAMYWYRQDPGQGLRLIYYSQIVNDFQKGDIAEGYSVSREKKESFPLTVTSAQKNPTAFYLCASSTTPRTGYGYTFGSGTRLTVV.

The gene calls are TRBV6-5 and TRBJ1-1; 8 nucleotides agree with TRBD1. Germline trimming cut 6 bases from V and 2 bases from J; bases unmatched to any gene: 8. Germline CDR1 and CDR2: MNHEY and SVGAGI. CDR3 length: 15 amino acids. This chain's CDR3 is CASSPRGRVNTEAFF. The CDR3 DNA follows: TGTGCCAGCAGCCCCAGGGGGCGCGTTAACACTGAAGCTTTCTTT.

Turning to this clone: The sample has other DNA sequences that encode this CDR3 too. The rearrangement links TRBV7-2 to TRBJ1-2, with D unresolved. V shed 1 base and J shed 2 bases, with 8 bases lying between them. The CDR3 contains 14 residues. CDR1 is SGHTA and CDR2 is FQGNSA in the germline V gene. CDR3 sequence reads: CASSLVRGNYGYTF. Here the CDR3 DNA reads TGTGCCAGCAGCTTAGTTCGGGGAAACTATGGCTACACCTTC.

V and J are TRBV15 and TRBJ2-1; the match to TRBD2 covers 7 bases. The CDR3 is 16 residues long. Per the germline V gene, CDR1 is LNHNV and CDR2 is YYDKDF (reference sequence). The V segment lost 3 bases and the J segment 7 bases; nucleotides outside the gene matches: 12. DNA for the CDR3: TGTGCCACCAGCAGGAACCGGGACTATAAGGGTAATGAGCAGTTCTTC. Its protein is CATSRNRDYKGNEQFF.

The CDR3, as DNA: TGCGCCAGCAGCCAAGAACACTCTGGGGCCAACGTCCTGACTTTC. It is translated as CASSQEHSGANVLTF. This sequence joins TRBV4-1 and TRBJ2-6; no firm D call. V was clipped by 0 bases and J by 0 bases, with 3 bases between them. The germline V gene has CDR1 MGHRA and CDR2 YSYEKL. The CDR3 contains 15 residues.

The J gene is TRBJ2-6, the V gene TRBV7-9; no reliable D call. This CDR3 comprises 15 residues. The germline V and J ends were trimmed by 5 bases and 0 bases, with 8 bases remaining between them. Germline V gene data show CDR1 as SEHNR and CDR2 as FQNEAQ (reference sequence). The CDR3 DNA sequence: TGTGCCAGCAGCAGAGACACCTCTGGGGCCAACGTCCTGACTTTC. Translation gives CASSRDTSGANVLTF.

A few counts support this clone. The chain combines TRBV6-5 with TRBJ2-2, with 9 bases fitting TRBD1. This CDR3 region has 15 residues. Unmatched junction bases numbered 4, after V lost 6 bases and J lost 2 bases. Germline CDR1 is MNHEY and CDR2 is SVGAGI. The DNA for the CDR3 is TGTGCCAGCAGGGGGACAGGGAGAAACACCGGGGAGCTGTTTTTT. Translation gives CASRGTGRNTGELFF.

The chain couples TRBV5-1 to TRBJ1-6, with no clear D. The ends were cut back, 0 bases at V and 3 bases at J, with 16 bases in the middle. Germline CDR1 is SGHRS and CDR2 is YFSETQ. The length of the CDR3 is 18 residues. This CDR3 reads CASSLESSRQYYNSPLHF. CDR3 DNA: TGCGCCAGCAGCTTGGAAAGTTCTCGCCAGTACTATAATTCACCCCTCCACTTT.

This clone occurred once. This sequence joins TRBV9 and TRBJ1-3; D is possibly TRBD1 (6 bases). In germline, CDR1 is SGDLS, CDR2 YYNGEE. Trimming shortened V by 3 bases and J by 2 bases, and 9 bases separated the two germline ends. The CDR3 spans 14 residues. The CDR3 loop is CASSANRAGNTIYF. The CDR3 nucleotides read TGTGCCAGCAGCGCCAACAGGGCTGGAAACACCATATATTTT.

This chain joins TRBV11-2 and TRBJ1-1, with D perhaps matching TRBD1 (5 bases). With 5 bases removed from V and 2 bases from J, the gap between germline ends came to 18 bases. This CDR3 has 16 amino acids. Germline values: CDR1 SGHAT, CDR2 FQNNGV. The CDR3 sequence: CASSQSRAMGNTEAFF. For the CDR3, the DNA is TGTGCCAGCAGCCAGTCCAGGGCCATGGGAAACACTGAAGCTTTCTTT.

The rearrangement uses TRBV19 and TRBJ1-2; tentatively, D is TRBD1 (6 bases). This CDR3 comprises 15 residues. Germline CDR1 is LNHDA and CDR2 is SQIVND (reference sequence). V lost 9 bases to trimming and J lost 2 bases, with 19 bases between them. The chain's CDR3 is CASSRDTHLNYGYTF. In nucleotides, the CDR3 is TGTGCCAGCTCCCGGGACACACACCTGAACTATGGCTACACCTTC.

The chain couples TRBV5-6 to TRBJ1-2, with D unresolved. Trimming cost V 3 bases and J 5 bases, with 17 bases left between them. CDR3 length: 15 amino acids. CDR1 is SGHDT, CDR2 YYEEEE, per germline. The CDR3 DNA follows: TGTGCCAGCAGCTACCCGCGGGCCGGAGGTTATGGCTACACCTTC. Protein sequence: CASSYPRAGGYGYTF.

This chain joins TRBV10-2 and TRBJ2-1; TRBD2 agrees at 14 bases. The germline gives CDR1 WSHSY, CDR2 SAAADI. The CDR3 is 17 residues long. V dropped 3 bases and J dropped 8; count of bases not matched to a gene: 9. CDR3 residues: CASSDLGTSGSLHEQFF. CDR3 nucleotides: TGCGCCAGCAGTGATTTAGGGACTAGCGGGAGTTTGCATGAGCAGTTCTTC.

The rearrangement joins TRBV6-1 to TRBJ2-6; TRBD1 aligns across 9 bases. Germline V lookup: CDR1 MNHNS, CDR2 SASEGT. Trimming cost V 4 bases and J 1 base; bases outside gene matches: 8. This CDR3 contains 18 residues. The DNA for the CDR3 is TGTGCCAGCAGTGCTCCGGGACAGGGAGGATCTGGGGCCAACGTCCTGACTTTC. Translation: CASSAPGQGGSGANVLTF.

V and J are TRBV5-1 and TRBJ2-3; 7 nucleotides match TRBD2. This CDR3 is built from 15 residues. The V and J ends lost 0 bases and 5 bases, in that order; junction bases with no gene match: 6. Germline V gene data show CDR1 as SGHRS and CDR2 as YFSETQ. In nucleotides, the CDR3 is TGCGCCAGCAGCTTGGGTCCGGGAGGTAAAGATACGCAGTATTTT. Protein product: CASSLGPGGKDTQYF.

The chain is built from TRBV7-9 and TRBJ1-2; a weak D match, TRBD1 (5 bases). The CDR3 length is 15 residues. Between the trimmed V and J ends, which lost 3 bases and 1 base, there was a span of 12 bases. Germline CDR1 and CDR2: SEHNR and FQNEAQ (reference sequence). CDR3 DNA sequence: TGTGCCAGCAGCTTGGGATTGACAGTTAACTATGGCTACACCTTC. Its protein is CASSLGLTVNYGYTF.

The V gene is TRBV6-5, the J gene TRBJ2-2, with unresolved D. The CDR3 covers 15 residues. Trimming took 2 bases from V and 9 from J, leaving 16 bases between them. Germline V gene sequence: CDR1 MNHEY, CDR2 SVGAGI. The CDR3 DNA reads as TGTGCCAGCAGTTACCCGAGCTCTGTCCCCCGGGAGCTGTTTTTT. This sequence encodes CASSYPSSVPRELFF.